The clone carrying this TCR beta chain came up many times. The sample comes from a study of human T cells and chemical hapten exposure. TCRdb used MiXCR to reprocess the RACE reads, holding one entry per CDR3 protein. Of around 360,000 distinct CDR3 sequences in the sample, more than 5% were seen once. Indicated time point: patch test 2, 6 weeks after DPC sensitization. The treatment was: therapeutic diphenylcyclopropenone sensitization with weekly scalp DPC. The sequence derives from a woman aged 18-29 years with alopecia areata. Some clones in this sample may be carry-over from other donors' samples. The sequenced sample was whole blood, obtained in connection with sensitization to the hapten diphenylcyclopropenone (DPC).

The CDR3 loop is CASSYRGGEKLFF. As DNA, the CDR3 is TGTGCCAGCAGTTACAGGGGGGGAGAAAAACTGTTTTTT. V and J are TRBV12-3 or TRBV12-4 and TRBJ1-4; 8 bases fit TRBD1. Trimming cost V 4 bases and J 8 bases; bases outside gene matches: 3. The CDR3 consists of 13 residues.